Each of the 8 T cell receptor beta chains below was sequenced from the same sample in a study of human T cells and chemical hapten exposure. TCRdb recomputed calls from the RACE reads with MiXCR, one row per CDR3 protein. The sample yields more than 250,000 distinct CDR3 sequences, over 8% seen once. Time point denoted: pre-sensitization, week 0. Treatment here: therapeutic diphenylcyclopropenone sensitization with weekly scalp DPC. The material sequenced was whole blood, taken in connection with sensitization to the hapten diphenylcyclopropenone (DPC). The receptors originated from a woman aged 40 to 49 with alopecia areata. Some clones in this sample may be carry-over from other donors' samples.

The chain combines TRBV20-1 with TRBJ1-1, with D possibly being TRBD1 (6 bases). The CDR3 spans 16 residues. Per germline, CDR1 DFQATT and CDR2 SNEGSKA (reference sequence). V gave up 5 bases and J gave up 1 base, with 20 bases separating them. The CDR3 loop reads CSAFNAAGAKNTEAFF. CDR3 coding DNA: TGCAGTGCTTTCAATGCTGCGGGGGCAAAGAACACTGAAGCTTTCTTT.

This clonotype was detected ten times or more. This sequence joins TRBV5-4 and TRBJ2-3; 8 nucleotides agree with TRBD2. In germline, CDR1 is SGHNT, CDR2 YYREEE (reference sequence). This CDR3 has 17 amino acids. The V and J ends lost 1 base and 3 bases, in that order; junction bases with no gene match: 10. This CDR3 reads CASSLKVSGLETDTQYF. The CDR3, as DNA: TGTGCCAGCAGCTTGAAAGTATCGGGACTAGAAACAGATACGCAGTATTTT.

The chain joins TRBV4-1 to TRBJ2-3, with 14 bases fitting TRBD2. This CDR3 comprises 19 residues. The V and J ends lost 7 bases and 5 bases, in that order; junction bases with no gene match: 17. The V gene's germline CDR1 is MGHRA and CDR2 YSYEKL. For the CDR3, the DNA is TGCGCCAGCAACCTCGAGGAGACTAGCGGGAGGGCCAGGGGAGATACGCAGTATTTT. It is translated as CASNLEETSGRARGDTQYF.

This clonotype was observed a few times. The J gene is TRBJ2-1, the V gene TRBV2; 8 bases match TRBD2. CDR1 and CDR2 from the germline V gene are SNHLY and FYNNEI. The CDR3 covers 16 residues. V was clipped by 7 bases and J by 6 bases; unmatched bases: 14. The CDR3, as DNA: TGTGCCAGCACTTTCACGACTAGCGCGAGGCCCAATGAGCAGTTCTTC. As protein: CASTFTTSARPNEQFF. Drawing the rest from reference TRBV2 and TRBJ2-1, the complete variable domain is EPEVTQTPSHQVTQMGQEVILRCVPISNHLYFYWYRQILGQKVEFLVSFYNNEISEKSEIFDDQFSVERPDGSNFTLKIRSTKLEDSAMYFCASTFTTSARPNEQFFGPGTRLTVL.

The V call is TRBV12-3 or TRBV12-4, the J call TRBJ2-7; no definite D call. The CDR3 totals 12 residues. Trimming took off 6 bases at V and 4 bases at J, with 10 bases between the two ends. The CDR3 DNA follows: TGTGCCAGCAGCCCACCCAGTTACGAGCAGTACTTC. Translating gives CASSPPSYEQYF.

V usage is TRBV6-2 or TRBV6-3 and J usage is TRBJ1-5; D may be TRBD1 (5 bases). Germline V gene data show CDR1 as MNHEY and CDR2 as SVGEGT. The ends were cut back, 7 bases at V and 5 bases at J, with 15 bases in the middle. There are 14 residues in the CDR3. This CDR3 reads CASTSGGGDQPQHF. The DNA of the CDR3 is TGTGCCAGCACGTCGGGCGGAGGGGATCAGCCCCAGCATTTT.

This clonotype was counted between two and nine times. The rearrangement uses TRBV20-1 and TRBJ2-1; 8 bases are shared with TRBD2. Trimming removed 0 bases from V and 4 bases from J; junction bases left unmatched: 5. The germline CDR1 and CDR2 sequences are DFQATT and SNEGSKA (reference sequence). The CDR3 is 15 residues long. The CDR3 is CSARDLTSGYNEQFF. CDR3 bases: TGCAGTGCTAGAGATCTCACTAGCGGATACAATGAGCAGTTCTTC.

The chain combines TRBV24-1 with TRBJ2-7; no definite D call. Germline CDR1 reads KGHDR; CDR2 reads SFDVKD. Deletions cut 4 bases from V and 3 bases from J, with 9 bases between. The CDR3 has 13 residues. The chain's CDR3 is CATSDGPLYEQYF. As DNA, the CDR3 is TGTGCCACCAGTGACGGACCCCTCTACGAGCAGTACTTC.